What follows are 3 T cell receptor beta chains derived from one specimen sequenced in a study of blood T cell repertoires in COVID-19. Libraries were prepared by immunoSEQ multiplex PCR; TCRdb keeps only in-frame clonotypes and omits some of them. The repertoire has 450,000 or so clones, approximately 89% of them found once; the top ten carry 0.7% to 1%. The specimen was peripheral blood. Receptor source: a man between 18 and 35 years old with COVID-19, enrolled during active disease.

CDR3 region: CASSQTEPGELFF. CDR3 nucleotides: TGCGCCAGCAGCCAAACGGAGCCCGGGGAGCTGTTTTTT. This chain connects TRBV4-1 to TRBJ2-2, with unresolved D. The germline gives CDR1 MGHRA, CDR2 YSYEKL. This CDR3 has 13 residues. The V gene lost 2 bases and the J gene lost 6 bases, with 7 bases spanning the gap.

This chain uses TRBV11-2 with TRBJ2-5; perhaps TRBD2 as D (6 bases). The V gene's germline CDR1 is SGHAT and CDR2 FQNNGV. The CDR3 totals 15 residues. Trimming removed 1 base from V and 2 bases from J, with 11 bases in between. CDR3 sequence (DNA): TGTGCCAGCAGCTTAGTGCGGGCGGGGCAAGAGACCCAGTACTTC. Translation: CASSLVRAGQETQYF. Full variable domain (remainder filled in from reference TRBV11-2 and TRBJ2-5): EAGVAQSPRYKIIEKRQSVAFWCNPISGHATLYWYQQILGQGPKLLIQFQNNGVVDDSQLPKDRFSAERLKGVDSTLKIQPAKLEDSAVYLCASSLVRAGQETQYFGPGTRLLVL.

V gene TRBV30 combines with J gene TRBJ1-1, with a possible D match to TRBD1 (5 bases). The CDR3 is 14 residues long. The V end lost 0 bases, the J end lost 3 bases, and 11 bases lay between the germline ends. Looked up from germline, CDR1 is GTSNPN and CDR2 is SVGIG (reference sequence). The CDR3 sequence is CAWSVTGGHTEAFF. The CDR3 DNA reads TGTGCCTGGAGTGTTACGGGGGGACACACTGAAGCTTTCTTT.